This T cell receptor (beta chain) was identified in a study of T cells after somatic rescue of genetic block. This clone was observed a few times. Libraries were prepared by immunoSEQ multiplex PCR; TCRdb keeps only in-frame clonotypes and omits some of them. The sample yields about 14,000 clones, just over 70% seen once. Germline lookup yields CDR1 SEHNR and CDR2 FQNEAQ (reference sequence). V was pared by 0 bases and J by 2 bases, with 18 bases between. This CDR3 is built from 18 residues. The TCR sequence derives from a boy aged 5 to 17. The sample taken for sequencing was peripheral blood mononuclear cells (PBMCs). This chain links TRBV7-9 with TRBJ2-3, with D perhaps given as TRBD1 or TRBD2 (5 bases each). DNA for the CDR3: TGTGCCAGCAGCTTAGCTACCTCGGGGCCTCCATCCACAGATACGCAGTATTTT. This gives the protein CASSLATSGPPSTDTQYF.